This T cell receptor beta chain stems from a study of shared clonotypes between healthy human individuals. The study, taken as a whole, reports: Shared across several donors were about 4.8% of the naive CD4 clonotypes. Memory subsets had estimated richness that was generally smaller than that of naive subsets.

Subsets obtained from CD4+ cells comprised CD45RA+ naive and CD45RA-negative memory cells. V lost 6 bases to trimming and J lost 2 bases, with 11 bases between them. The CDR3 consists of 12 residues. Germline V gives CDR1 GTSNPN, CDR2 SVGIG (reference sequence). Authors' data handling: Quality scores were absent from the junction-only immunoSEQ sequences, so filtering differed. Sequencing used immunoSEQ multiplex PCR; TCRdb keeps in-frame clones, though not all of them. The DNA was the basis for D and trimming; V, J and clone size are from that table. The table has roughly 2 million clones, around 95% seen once. About this clone itself: Antigen specificity is unknown.

The sequencing input was naive CD4+ T cells sorted from blood. Subset of the sample: CD45RA+ positively selected. The receptor comes from a man aged 18-30 years in good health. V and J are TRBV30 and TRBJ2-7; D uncertain. This CDR3 reads CACLVRTYEQYF. The CDR3 DNA reads TGTGCCTGTTTGGTTCGGACCTACGAGCAGTACTTC.